This TCR beta chain was identified during a study of blood T cell repertoires in COVID-19. Germline V gene sequence: CDR1 LGHNA, CDR2 YNFKEQ. There are 15 residues in the CDR3. Unmatched junction bases numbered 2, after V lost 4 bases and J lost 0 bases. This table comes from immunoSEQ multiplex PCR, and its TCRdb copy is limited to in-frame clones, with some not included. The table includes approximately 94,000 clones, under 85% detected once. The chain combines TRBV4-2 with TRBJ2-3; 9 nucleotides match TRBD2. The receptor was derived from a human donor in a cohort sampled during active COVID-19. The material sequenced was peripheral blood. The DNA for the CDR3 is TGTGCCAGCAGCCGACTAGCGGCTAGCACAGATACGCAGTATTTT. This sequence encodes CASSRLAASTDTQYF.